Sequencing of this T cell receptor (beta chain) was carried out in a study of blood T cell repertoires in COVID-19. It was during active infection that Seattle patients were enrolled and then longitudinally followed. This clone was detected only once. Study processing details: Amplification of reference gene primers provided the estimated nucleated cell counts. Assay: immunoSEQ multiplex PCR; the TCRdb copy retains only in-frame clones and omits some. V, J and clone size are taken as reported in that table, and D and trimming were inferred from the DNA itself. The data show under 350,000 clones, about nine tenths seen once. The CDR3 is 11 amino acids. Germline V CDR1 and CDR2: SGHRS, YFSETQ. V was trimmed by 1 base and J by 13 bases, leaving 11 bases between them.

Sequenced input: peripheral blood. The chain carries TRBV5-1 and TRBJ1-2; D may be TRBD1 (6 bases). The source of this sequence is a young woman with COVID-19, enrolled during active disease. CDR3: CASSLRGSVTF. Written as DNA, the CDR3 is TGCGCCAGCAGCTTGAGGGGGTCGGTCACCTTC.